Each of the 17 T cell receptor beta chains below was sequenced from the same sample in a study of CD8+ T cells in alopecia areata. Treatment noted: oral pan-JAK inhibitor, 5-10 mg twice daily. cDNA reverse transcribed from extracted RNA served as the sequencing template. Some clones are missing from TCRdb's copy, which holds only in-frame ones; the method was immunoSEQ multiplex PCR. Among around 86,000 clones, about 70% were seen once, and the ten largest hold around 15%. Sequencing used CD8+ T cells sorted from blood, obtained at week 44, from a patient treated with tofacitinib. These receptors were taken from a human donor with alopecia areata.

A note on this clone: This specimen includes other DNA sequences encoding the same CDR3. The chain couples TRBV19 to TRBJ1-1; no firm D call. V was shortened by 9 bases and J by 1 base, with 9 bases between the two germline ends. The CDR3 covers 12 residues. Germline V CDR1 and CDR2: LNHDA, SQIVND (reference sequence). CDR3 sequence reads: CASSWGNTEAFF. The CDR3 bases are TGTGCCAGCAGTTGGGGGAACACTGAAGCTTTCTTT. The full variable domain, its missing parts supplied by reference TRBV19 and TRBJ1-1, is DGGITQSPKYLFRKEGQNVTLSCEQNLNHDAMYWYRQDPGQGLRLIYYSQIVNDFQKGDIAEGYSVSREKKESFPLTVTSAQKNPTAFYLCASSWGNTEAFFGQGTRLTVV.

The chain is built from TRBV6-9 and TRBJ2-7; 7 bases are a match to TRBD1. There are 15 residues in the CDR3. The V gene end was trimmed by 3 bases and the J gene end by 3 bases; junction bases not matched to a gene: 8. Germline CDR1 MNHGY, CDR2 SVAAGI. The CDR3, as DNA: TGTGCCAGCAGTTACAAAGGGACAGAAGACTACGAGCAGTACTTC. Its protein product is CASSYKGTEDYEQYF.

The chain joins TRBV6-6 to TRBJ2-7; 7 nucleotides match TRBD1. CDR3 size: 16 residues. The germline gives CDR1 MNHNY, CDR2 SVGAGI (reference sequence). V lost 5 bases to trimming and J lost 0 bases; unmatched junction nucleotides: 10. CDR3 DNA sequence: TGTGCCAGCAGTACCACCGGGACAGCCGCCTCCTACGAGCAGTACTTC. Translating gives CASSTTGTAASYEQYF.

V usage is TRBV4-3 and J usage is TRBJ2-1; a possible D gene is TRBD2 (5 bases). CDR3 length: 15 residues. CDR1 is LGHNA and CDR2 is YSLEER in the germline V gene. V dropped 0 bases and J dropped 5 bases, with 11 bases sitting between them. This CDR3 is CASSQDLSGDNEQFF. The CDR3 DNA reads as TGCGCCAGCAGCCAAGACCTAAGCGGAGACAATGAGCAGTTCTTC.

This clone was observed a handful of times. This chain links TRBV15 with TRBJ1-6, with 8 nucleotides matching TRBD1. Germline V gene data show CDR1 as LNHNV and CDR2 as YYDKDF (reference sequence). The CDR3 loop spans 12 amino acids. V trimming: 8 bases; J trimming: 6 bases; junction bases outside the gene matches: 0. As DNA, the CDR3 is TGTGCCACCGGACAGGGTAATTCACCCCTCCACTTT. Residues: CATGQGNSPLHF.

The rearrangement uses TRBV9 and TRBJ1-1, with D perhaps matching TRBD1 (5 bases). V lost 0 bases, J lost 5 bases, and 11 bases lay in between. This CDR3 has 14 amino acids. Germline V gene lookup returns CDR1 SGDLS and CDR2 YYNGEE. The CDR3 loop reads CASSVGGEGTEAFF. CDR3 nucleotide sequence: TGTGCCAGCAGCGTAGGTGGGGAGGGGACTGAAGCTTTCTTT.

The rearrangement links TRBV30 to TRBJ1-2; the D gene is possibly TRBD1 (6 bases). CDR3 size: 13 residues. Between the trimmed V and J ends, which lost 5 bases and 0 bases, there was a span of 10 bases. Germline-derived CDR1 and CDR2 are GTSNPN and SVGIG (reference sequence). For the CDR3, the DNA is TGTGCCTGGTCCCAGGGGTCTAACTATGGCTACACCTTC. This codes for CAWSQGSNYGYTF.

The chain joins TRBV10-3 to TRBJ1-2; 8 bases fit TRBD1. CDR3 length: 14 amino acids. V was clipped by 4 bases and J by 1 base; unmatched bases: 2. Germline V CDR1 and CDR2: ENHRY, SYGVKD. The CDR3 here is CAISGGQVNYGYTF. Here the CDR3 DNA reads TGTGCCATCAGTGGGGGACAGGTTAACTATGGCTACACCTTC.

The chain is built from TRBV6-5 and TRBJ1-4; maybe TRBD1 (6 bases). V lost 6 bases, J lost 7 bases, and 18 bases lay in between. The germline V gene encodes CDR1 MNHEY and CDR2 SVGAGI. CDR3 size: 15 residues. CDR3 bases: TGTGCCAGCAGGCCAGGGGAGCGATTGAGTGAAAAACTGTTTTTT. Translation gives CASRPGERLSEKLFF.

This clone has more than one count but fewer than ten. The V call is TRBV7-8, the J call TRBJ2-1; D is perhaps TRBD2 (6 bases). Germline V gene sequence: CDR1 SGHVS, CDR2 FQNEAQ. CDR3 length equals 15 residues. Trimming stripped 5 bases from V and 6 bases from J, with 17 bases between. CDR3 in DNA: TGTGCCAGCAGCCTCACCCGGACTACAATCAATGAGCAGTTCTTC. This gives the protein CASSLTRTTINEQFF.

This chain links TRBV7-3 with TRBJ2-1; 7 bases match TRBD2. Germline V gene data show CDR1 as SGHTA and CDR2 as FQGTGA. With 5 bases clipped from V and 7 bases from J, the junction kept 8 bases outside the gene matches. This CDR3 has 14 residues. For the CDR3, the DNA is TGTGCCAGCAGCAATTTAACGGGGGGTAATGAGCAGTTCTTC. Translating it yields CASSNLTGGNEQFF.

This sequence joins TRBV27 and TRBJ2-3; the match to TRBD2 covers 7 bases. V shed 4 bases and J 9 bases; nucleotides not matched to a gene: 13. In germline, CDR1 is MNHEY, CDR2 SMNVEV (reference sequence). This CDR3 contains 15 residues. For the CDR3, the DNA is TGTGCCAGCAGTTCCGCCGGGACTAACCCTCCCACGCAGTATTTT. Translating gives CASSSAGTNPPTQYF.

Only one count was recorded for this clone. This rearrangement joins TRBV7-3 to TRBJ1-2; 8 bases map to TRBD1. Per germline, CDR1 SGHTA and CDR2 FQGTGA. After removal of 3 bases from V and 5 bases from J, the junction contained 2 bases not matched to a gene. The CDR3 totals 13 residues. The CDR3 loop reads CASSLDRVYGYTF. CDR3 coding DNA: TGTGCCAGCAGCTTGGACAGGGTATATGGCTACACCTTC.

The chain recombines TRBV7-9 with TRBJ2-5, with 10 bases lining up with TRBD1. CDR1 is SEHNR, CDR2 FQNEAQ, per germline (reference sequence). With 5 bases clipped from V and 5 bases from J, the junction kept 14 bases outside the gene matches. CDR3 size: 17 residues. CDR3 sequence reads: CASSLLRDRGHQETQYF. CDR3 bases: TGTGCCAGCAGCCTACTACGAGACAGGGGGCATCAGGAGACCCAGTACTTC.

The DNA for the CDR3 is TGCGCCAGCAGCCGGAGTACAAAAACTTACAATGAGCAGTTCTTC. As protein: CASSRSTKTYNEQFF. This chain links TRBV5-1 with TRBJ2-1; D not certain. CDR1 is SGHRS, CDR2 YFSETQ, per germline. The V end lost 4 bases, the J end lost 4 bases, and 15 bases lay between the germline ends. This CDR3 contains 15 residues.

This clone was seen only a few times. The chain couples TRBV6-6 to TRBJ2-3; the match to TRBD2 covers 11 bases. Losses at the gene ends were 7 bases for V and 2 bases for J; bases not matched to a gene: 8. Germline CDR1 reads MNHNY; CDR2 reads SVGAGI (reference sequence). The CDR3 spans 16 residues. Here the CDR3 reads CASTLTSGATTDTQYF. Written as DNA, the CDR3 is TGTGCCAGCACCCTGACTAGCGGGGCCACCACAGATACGCAGTATTTT.

The chain combines TRBV11-2 with TRBJ2-7; D is undetermined. The CDR3 has 13 residues. Trimming left V 5 bases short and J 0 bases short, with 8 bases between. The germline V gene encodes CDR1 SGHAT and CDR2 FQNNGV. CDR3 coding DNA: TGTGCCAGCAGCCCCGGACCCTCCTACGAGCAGTACTTC. Protein: CASSPGPSYEQYF.